This T cell receptor (beta chain) stems from a study of T cells in Graves' hyperthyroidism and ophthalmopathy. Study results and caveats: Appearing also in blood were most of the thyroid clonotypes expanded above 0.001.

Amplified TCR beta CDR3 regions came from RNA transcripts. First-round RT-PCR with HTBI primers amplified the TCR CDR3 region. TCRdb ran MiXCR on the multiplex PCR reads and lists one entry per CDR3 protein. The sample has hundreds of thousands of distinct CDR3 sequences, 14% to 15% seen once. This clonotype showed up many times. Antigen unknown. The CDR3 consists of 13 residues. V was clipped by 5 bases and J by 1 base, with 8 bases between them. The V gene's germline CDR1 is LNHDA and CDR2 SQIVND (reference sequence). Enrolled ophthalmopathy patients presented with a Clinical Activity Score of at least 3, a NOSPECS grade of at least 4, and disease duration under 3 months.

Specimen: blood. This chain connects TRBV19 to TRBJ1-1; no clear D. The TCR was taken from a man between 18 and 35 years old with Graves' ophthalmopathy. CDR3 in amino acids: CASSQQANTEAFF. For the CDR3, the DNA is TGTGCCAGTAGTCAGCAGGCGAACACTGAAGCTTTCTTT.